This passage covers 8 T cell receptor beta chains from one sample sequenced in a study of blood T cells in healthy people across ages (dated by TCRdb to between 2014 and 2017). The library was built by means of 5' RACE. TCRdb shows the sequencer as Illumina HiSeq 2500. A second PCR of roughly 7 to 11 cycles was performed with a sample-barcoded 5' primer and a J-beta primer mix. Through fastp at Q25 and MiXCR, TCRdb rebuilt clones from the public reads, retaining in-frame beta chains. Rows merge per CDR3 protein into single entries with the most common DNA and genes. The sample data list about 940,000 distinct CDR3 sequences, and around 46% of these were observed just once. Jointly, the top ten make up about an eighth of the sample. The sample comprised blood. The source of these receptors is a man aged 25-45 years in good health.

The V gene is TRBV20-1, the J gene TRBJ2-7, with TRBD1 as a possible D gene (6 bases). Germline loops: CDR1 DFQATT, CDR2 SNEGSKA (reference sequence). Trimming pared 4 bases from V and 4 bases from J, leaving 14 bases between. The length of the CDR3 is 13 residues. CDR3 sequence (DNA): TGCAGTGCTACCGTGGACAGTCGTTACGAGCAGTACTTC. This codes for CSATVDSRYEQYF.

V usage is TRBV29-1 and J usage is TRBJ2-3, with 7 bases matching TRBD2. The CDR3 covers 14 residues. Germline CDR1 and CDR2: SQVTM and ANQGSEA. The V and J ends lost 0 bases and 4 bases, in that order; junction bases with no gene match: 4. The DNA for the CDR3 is TGCAGCGTTGAAGATCGCGGGAGTTCAGATACGCAGTATTTT. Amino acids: CSVEDRGSSDTQYF.

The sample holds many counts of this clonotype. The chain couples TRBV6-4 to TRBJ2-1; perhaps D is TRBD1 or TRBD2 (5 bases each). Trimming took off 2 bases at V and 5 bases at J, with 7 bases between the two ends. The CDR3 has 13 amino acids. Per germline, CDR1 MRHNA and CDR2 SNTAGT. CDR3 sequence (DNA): TGTGCCAGCAGTGACAGGGACCACAATGAGCAGTTCTTC. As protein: CASSDRDHNEQFF.

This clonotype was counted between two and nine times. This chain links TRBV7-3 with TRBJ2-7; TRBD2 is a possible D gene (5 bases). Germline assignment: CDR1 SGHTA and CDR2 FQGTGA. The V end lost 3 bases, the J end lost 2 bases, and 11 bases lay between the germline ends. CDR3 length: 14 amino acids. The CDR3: CASSFLGGPYEQYF. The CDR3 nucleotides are TGTGCCAGCAGCTTTTTAGGAGGACCCTACGAGCAGTACTTC.

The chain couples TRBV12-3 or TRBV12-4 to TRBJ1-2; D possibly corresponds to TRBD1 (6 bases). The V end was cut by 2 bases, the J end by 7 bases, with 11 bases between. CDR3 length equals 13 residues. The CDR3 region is CASSLLQGGGYTF. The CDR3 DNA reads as TGTGCCAGCAGTTTATTACAGGGCGGTGGCTACACCTTC.

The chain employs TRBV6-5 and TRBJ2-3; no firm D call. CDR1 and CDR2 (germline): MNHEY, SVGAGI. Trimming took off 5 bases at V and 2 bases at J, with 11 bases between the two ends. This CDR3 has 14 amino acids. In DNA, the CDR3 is TGTGCCAGCAGTCCTGGGCCTAACACAGATACGCAGTATTTT. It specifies CASSPGPNTDTQYF.

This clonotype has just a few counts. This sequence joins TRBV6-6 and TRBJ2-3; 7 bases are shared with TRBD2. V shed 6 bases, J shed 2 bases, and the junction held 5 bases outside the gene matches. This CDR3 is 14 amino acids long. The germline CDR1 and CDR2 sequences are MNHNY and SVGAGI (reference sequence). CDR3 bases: TGTGCCAGCAGAGCCAGCGGGGCCACAGATACGCAGTATTTT. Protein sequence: CASRASGATDTQYF.

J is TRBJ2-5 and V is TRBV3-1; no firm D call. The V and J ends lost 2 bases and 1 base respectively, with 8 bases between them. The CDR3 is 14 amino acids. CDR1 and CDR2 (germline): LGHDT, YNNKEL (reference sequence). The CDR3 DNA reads TGTGCCAGCAGCCAACGGGCCTTCCAAGAGACCCAGTACTTC. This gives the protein CASSQRAFQETQYF.